The text below deals with one T cell receptor (beta chain). The CDR3 is 13 amino acids. CDR1 and CDR2 (germline): KGHSH, LQKENI. V lost 3 bases to trimming and J lost 7 bases, with 13 bases between them. The data belong to a study of blood T cell repertoires in COVID-19. Using immunoSEQ multiplex PCR, the repertoire was profiled, and TCRdb retains in-frame clones only, with some absent. This table holds roughly 200,000 clones, more than 70% found once. This sequence joins TRBV18 and TRBJ2-7, with a tentative D call TRBD2 (5 bases). The specimen was peripheral blood. The receptor was derived from a man aged 35-49 years with active or convalescent COVID-19. CDR3 in amino acids: CASSPALTGEQYF. The CDR3 DNA reads TGTGCCAGCTCACCCGCCTTGACGGGGGAGCAGTACTTC. Full variable domain (rest looked up from reference TRBV18 and TRBJ2-7): NAGVMQNPRHLVRRRGQEARLRCSPMKGHSHVYWYRQLPEEGLKFMVYLQKENIIDESGMPKERFSAEFPKEGPSILRIQQVVRGDSAAYFCASSPALTGEQYFGPGTRLTVT.